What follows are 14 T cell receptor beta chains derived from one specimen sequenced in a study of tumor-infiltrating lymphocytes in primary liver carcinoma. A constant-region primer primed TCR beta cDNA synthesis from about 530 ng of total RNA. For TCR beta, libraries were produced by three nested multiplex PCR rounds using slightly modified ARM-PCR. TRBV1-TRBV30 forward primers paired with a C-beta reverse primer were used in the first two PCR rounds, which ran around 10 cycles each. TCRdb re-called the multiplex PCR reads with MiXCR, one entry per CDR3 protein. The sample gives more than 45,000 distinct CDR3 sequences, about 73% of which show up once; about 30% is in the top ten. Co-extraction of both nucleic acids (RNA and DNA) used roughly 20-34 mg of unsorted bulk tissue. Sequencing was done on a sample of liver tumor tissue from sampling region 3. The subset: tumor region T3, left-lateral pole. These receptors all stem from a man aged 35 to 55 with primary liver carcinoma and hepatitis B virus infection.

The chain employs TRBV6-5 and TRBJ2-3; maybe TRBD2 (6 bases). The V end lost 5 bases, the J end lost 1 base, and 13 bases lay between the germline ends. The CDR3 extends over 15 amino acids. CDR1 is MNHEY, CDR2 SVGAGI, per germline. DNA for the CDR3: TGTGCCAGCAGTACGGGAGAGGGGCGCACAGATACGCAGTATTTT. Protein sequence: CASSTGEGRTDTQYF.

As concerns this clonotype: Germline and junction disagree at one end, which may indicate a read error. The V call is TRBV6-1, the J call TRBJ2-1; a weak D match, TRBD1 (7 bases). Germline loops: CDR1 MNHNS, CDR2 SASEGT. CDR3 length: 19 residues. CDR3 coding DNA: TGTGCCAGCAGTGGTGGAGGGACAGACCGCTCGAGCTCCTACAATGAACAGTTCTTC. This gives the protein CASSGGGTDRSSSYNEQFF.

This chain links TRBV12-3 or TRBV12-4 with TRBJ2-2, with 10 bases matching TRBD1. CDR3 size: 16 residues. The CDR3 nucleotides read TGTACAAGCAGCCCGGGACAGGGGAGAGGTCCCGGGGAGCTGTTTTTT. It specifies CTSSPGQGRGPGELFF.

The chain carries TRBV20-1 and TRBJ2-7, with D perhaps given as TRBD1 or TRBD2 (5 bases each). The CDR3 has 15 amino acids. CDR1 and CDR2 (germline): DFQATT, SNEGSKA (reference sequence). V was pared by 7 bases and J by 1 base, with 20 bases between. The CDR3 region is CSVRTGIGTSYEQYF. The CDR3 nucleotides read TGCAGTGTTAGGACCGGGATTGGGACGTCCTACGAGCAGTACTTC.

The CDR3 sequence is CASSPGQERGPGELFF. DNA of the CDR3: TGTGCCAGCAGTCCGGGTCAGGAGAGAGGTCCCGGGGAGCTGTTTTTT. The V and J genes are TRBV12-3 or TRBV12-4 and TRBJ2-2, with D unclear. Trimming took off 5 bases at V and 6 bases at J, with 19 bases between the two ends. The CDR3 consists of 16 residues.

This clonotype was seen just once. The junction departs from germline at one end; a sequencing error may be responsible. The CDR3 spells CTSSDLRESLTDTQYF. Written as DNA, the CDR3 is TGTACCAGCAGTGACTTGAGGGAGTCCCTGACAGATACGCAGTATTTT. The chain recombines TRBV10-1 with TRBJ2-3, with D possibly matching TRBD2 (5 bases). CDR3 length: 16 residues. Germline V lookup: CDR1 WNHNN, CDR2 SYGVQD (reference sequence).

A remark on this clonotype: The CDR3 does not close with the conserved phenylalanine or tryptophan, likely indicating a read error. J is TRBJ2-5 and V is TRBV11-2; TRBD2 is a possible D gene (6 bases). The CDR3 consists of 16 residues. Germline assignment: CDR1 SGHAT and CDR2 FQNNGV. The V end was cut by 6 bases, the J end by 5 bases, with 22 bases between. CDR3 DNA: TGTGCCAGCAGATGCCGGGACTCGGCCCTCCATGAGACCCAGTACTCC. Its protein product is CASRCRDSALHETQYS.

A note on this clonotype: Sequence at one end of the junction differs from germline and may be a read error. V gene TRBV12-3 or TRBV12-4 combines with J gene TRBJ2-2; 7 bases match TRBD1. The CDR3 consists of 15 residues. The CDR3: CTSSLRDSFTGELFF. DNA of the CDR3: TGTACCAGCAGTTTAAGGGACAGTTTCACCGGGGAGCTGTTTTTT.

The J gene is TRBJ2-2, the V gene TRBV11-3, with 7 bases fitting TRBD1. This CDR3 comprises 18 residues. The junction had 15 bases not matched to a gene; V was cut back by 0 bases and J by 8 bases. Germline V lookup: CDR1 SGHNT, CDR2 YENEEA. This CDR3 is CASSLDAATGISTGELFF. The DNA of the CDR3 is TGTGCCAGCAGCTTAGACGCTGCGACAGGGATTAGCACAGGGGAGCTGTTTTTT.

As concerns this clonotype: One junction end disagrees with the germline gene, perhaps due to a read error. This chain's CDR3 is CASRQTSGASYDEQFF. DNA of the CDR3: TGTGCCAGCAGACAAACTAGCGGGGCGTCCTACGATGAGCAGTTCTTC. This chain uses TRBV6-5 with TRBJ2-1; TRBD2 matches 10 bases. This CDR3 region has 16 residues. Germline V lookup: CDR1 MNHEY, CDR2 SVGAGI.

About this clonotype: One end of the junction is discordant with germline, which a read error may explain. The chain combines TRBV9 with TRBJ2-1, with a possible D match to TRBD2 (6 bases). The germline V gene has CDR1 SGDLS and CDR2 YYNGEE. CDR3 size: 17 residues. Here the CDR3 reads CASSGRGYGLLDNEQLF. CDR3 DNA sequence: TGTGCCAGCAGTGGTAGGGGCTACGGACTACTAGACAATGAGCAGCTCTTC.

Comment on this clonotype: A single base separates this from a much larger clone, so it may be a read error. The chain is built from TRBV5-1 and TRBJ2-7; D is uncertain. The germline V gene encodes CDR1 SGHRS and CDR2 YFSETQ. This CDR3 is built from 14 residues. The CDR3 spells CVSSFEQTAYEQYF. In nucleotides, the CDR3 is TGCGTCAGCAGCTTCGAGCAGACTGCCTACGAGCAGTACTTC.

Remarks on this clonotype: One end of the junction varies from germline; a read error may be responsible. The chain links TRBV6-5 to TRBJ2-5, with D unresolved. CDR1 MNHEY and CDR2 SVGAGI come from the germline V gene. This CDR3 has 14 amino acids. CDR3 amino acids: CASRSSPLQETQLF. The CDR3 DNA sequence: TGTGCCAGCAGATCCTCACCCCTACAAGAGACCCAGTTGTTC.

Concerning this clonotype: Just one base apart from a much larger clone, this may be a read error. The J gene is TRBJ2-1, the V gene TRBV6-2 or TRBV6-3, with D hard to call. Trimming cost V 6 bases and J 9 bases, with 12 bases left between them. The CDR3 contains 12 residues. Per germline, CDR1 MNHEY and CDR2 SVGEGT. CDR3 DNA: TGTGCCAGCAGCCACCTAGTAGGTGAGCAGTTCTTC. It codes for CASSHLVGEQFF.